Presented here are 28 T cell receptor beta chains from one specimen sequenced in a study of vaccination and CD4 T cells after COVID-19. No antigen has been identified for these receptors. Regarding treatment: approximately 11-day PBMC culture with coronavirus spike peptide pools or control peptides (ViraFEST assay). The Oncomine TCR Beta short-read assay sequenced DNA from cultured CD4+ T cells. TCRdb re-derived calls from the PCR reads in MiXCR, one entry per CDR3 protein. Among around 9,800 distinct CDR3 sequences listed, roughly 24% were seen once. The input for sequencing was CD4+ T cells from blood, cultured in vitro, taken after SARS-CoV-2 vaccination. The origin of the receptors is a human donor who had recovered from COVID-19.

As concerns this clonotype: At one end, the junction sequence differs from germline, possibly due to a read error. The rearrangement uses TRBV6-1 and TRBJ2-7, with 7 positions matching TRBD2. Germline V gives CDR1 MNHNS, CDR2 SASEGT. This CDR3 has 11 residues. Here the CDR3 DNA reads TGTGCCAGCAGAACTAGCGTTAAGAGCAACTTC. Translating gives CASRTSVKSNF.

The chain carries TRBV6-1 and TRBJ1-1; 7 positions agree with TRBD1. Trimming at V came to 4 bases and at J to 4 bases, leaving 6 bases not matched to a gene. Germline CDR1 reads MNHNS; CDR2 reads SASEGT. This CDR3 is 14 amino acids long. The CDR3 protein is CASSGGQEGTEAFF. The CDR3 nucleotides read TGTGCCAGCAGTGGAGGACAGGAGGGCACTGAAGCTTTCTTT.

This clonotype came up once. This chain joins TRBV10-3 and TRBJ2-1, with D unresolved. This CDR3 is built from 11 residues. Deletions cut 10 bases from V and 5 bases from J, with 9 bases between. The V gene's germline CDR1 is ENHRY and CDR2 SYGVKD. The DNA of the CDR3 is TGTGCCACCCGACTTGACAATGAGCAGTTCTTC. The encoded protein is CATRLDNEQFF.

This clonotype is medium-sized (0.01 to 0.1%) by share. This chain links TRBV20-1 with TRBJ2-1, with 9 positions matching TRBD2. The CDR3 is 14 residues long. With 6 bases clipped from V and 7 bases from J, the junction kept 10 bases outside the gene matches. Germline values: CDR1 DFQATT, CDR2 SNEGSKA (reference sequence). The CDR3 reads CSARGLAGMNEQFF. The CDR3 DNA is TGCAGTGCCAGGGGACTAGCCGGGATGAATGAGCAGTTCTTC.

This chain joins TRBV28 and TRBJ1-5; possibly TRBD1 for D (5 bases). The CDR3 extends over 14 amino acids. V gave up 7 bases and J gave up 9 bases, with 19 bases separating them. The germline gives CDR1 MDHEN, CDR2 SYDVKM. As DNA, the CDR3 is TGTGCCAGCATATTAAAGGGGAGCCTTGGGCCCCAGCATTTT. It specifies CASILKGSLGPQHF.

In this sample, this clonotype turned up a few times. This chain joins TRBV6-1 and TRBJ2-7, with D unclear. Trimming stripped 6 bases from V and 0 bases from J, with 6 bases between. CDR3 length equals 12 residues. Germline CDR1 is MNHNS and CDR2 is SASEGT. CDR3 nucleotide sequence: TGTGCCAGCAGCCGGAACTCCTACGAGCAGTACTTC. Residues: CASSRNSYEQYF.

This clonotype was seen more than once but under ten times. J is TRBJ1-1 and V is TRBV20-1; 8 bases fit TRBD1. After removal of 5 bases from V and 7 bases from J, the junction contained 18 bases not matched to a gene. The CDR3 totals 16 residues. The germline CDR1 and CDR2 sequences are DFQATT and SNEGSKA (reference sequence). CDR3 sequence (DNA): TGCAGTGCTCAGTCCCCCAGCAGGGGGCGGATAGGTGAAGCTTTCTTT. Its protein product is CSAQSPSRGRIGEAFF.

This clonotype was seen a handful of times. The V and J genes are TRBV6-4 and TRBJ2-1; 11 positions match TRBD1. J gave up 6 bases and V 3 bases, and 4 bases lay outside the gene matches. The CDR3 is 15 amino acids. Germline values: CDR1 MRHNA, CDR2 SNTAGT. The CDR3 is CASSERTGGGNEQFF. The CDR3 bases are TGTGCCAGCAGTGAGAGGACAGGGGGCGGCAATGAGCAGTTCTTC.

This clonotype has just a few counts. The V gene is TRBV7-2, the J gene TRBJ2-7; 7 bases line up with TRBD1. The CDR3 has 16 amino acids. The V segment lost 5 bases and the J segment 6 bases; nucleotides outside the gene matches: 16. Germline CDR1 and CDR2: SGHTA and FQGNSA. Here the CDR3 reads CASSPKGDSPGGEQYF. For the CDR3, the DNA is TGTGCCAGCAGCCCGAAGGGGGACAGCCCGGGTGGCGAGCAGTACTTC.

This clonotype was counted between two and nine times. The chain recombines TRBV24-1 with TRBJ2-1; D is possibly TRBD1 (5 bases). CDR3 length equals 12 residues. Germline V CDR1 and CDR2: KGHDR, SFDVKD. V was pared by 9 bases and J by 2 bases, with 7 bases between. For the CDR3, the DNA is TGTGCCACCGGGGCAGCCTACAATGAGCAGTTCTTC. It translates to CATGAAYNEQFF.

This sequence joins TRBV19 and TRBJ1-1; a weak D match, TRBD1 (6 bases). Trimming pared 5 bases from V and 4 bases from J, leaving 14 bases between. This CDR3 contains 14 residues. Per the germline V gene, CDR1 is LNHDA and CDR2 is SQIVND (reference sequence). As DNA, the CDR3 is TGTGCCAGTAGTTTGGACAGTTCCCTCACTGAAGCTTTCTTT. Its translation: CASSLDSSLTEAFF.

By frequency in the sample, this clonotype is medium-sized (0.01 to 0.1%). The chain couples TRBV20-1 to TRBJ2-3; TRBD2 matches 8 bases. CDR1 and CDR2 from the germline V gene are DFQATT and SNEGSKA (reference sequence). The CDR3 has 13 residues. V lost 5 bases to trimming and J lost 1 base; unmatched junction nucleotides: 2. The CDR3 loop is CSADGRGTDTQYF. The CDR3 nucleotides read TGCAGTGCTGACGGGAGGGGCACAGATACGCAGTATTTT.

This chain joins TRBV20-1 and TRBJ2-7; 7 bases agree with TRBD2. The CDR3 consists of 15 residues. Germline V gene data show CDR1 as DFQATT and CDR2 as SNEGSKA (reference sequence). The J segment lost 5 bases and the V segment lost 0 bases, leaving 10 bases of the junction unmatched. CDR3 residues: CSARDVRTRVDEQYF. The CDR3, as DNA: TGCAGTGCTAGAGATGTAAGGACTAGAGTGGACGAGCAGTACTTC.

V is TRBV15 and J is TRBJ2-5, with 9 bases aligning to TRBD2. The germline gives CDR1 LNHNV, CDR2 YYDKDF (reference sequence). The trim removed 7 bases at V and 5 bases at J, leaving 5 bases unmatched. The CDR3 totals 13 residues. The CDR3 DNA is TGTGCCACCAAGCGGGGGGCCCGGGAGACCCAGTACTTC. This encodes CATKRGARETQYF.

The gene calls are TRBV29-1 and TRBJ1-5; tentatively, D is TRBD1 (6 bases). Germline CDR1 and CDR2: SQVTM and ANQGSEA. V was trimmed by 6 bases and J by 5 bases, leaving 17 bases between them. The CDR3 is 14 amino acids. CDR3 sequence (DNA): TGCAGCGTAGCGTGGGGGGGGCTAGATCAGCCCCAGCATTTT. Its protein product is CSVAWGGLDQPQHF.

J is TRBJ2-2 and V is TRBV20-1, with 7 positions matching TRBD1. With 4 bases clipped from V and 1 base from J, the junction kept 6 bases outside the gene matches. Germline V CDR1 and CDR2: DFQATT, SNEGSKA (reference sequence). CDR3 length: 15 residues. CDR3 protein: CSAMRGQWNTGELFF. The CDR3 DNA sequence: TGCAGTGCTATGAGGGGACAGTGGAACACCGGGGAGCTGTTTTTT.

The chain combines TRBV24-1 with TRBJ2-1; D ambiguous. Germline CDR1 reads KGHDR; CDR2 reads SFDVKD. V dropped 5 bases and J dropped 3 bases, with 13 bases sitting between them. CDR3 length: 15 residues. The CDR3 DNA reads TGTGCCACCAGTGTAGTGATCGGAGACTACAATGAGCAGTTCTTC. The encoded protein is CATSVVIGDYNEQFF.

The chain recombines TRBV28 with TRBJ1-1; D might be TRBD1 (5 bases). There are 14 residues in the CDR3. V was trimmed by 4 bases and J by 6 bases, leaving 15 bases between them. CDR1 is MDHEN and CDR2 is SYDVKM in the germline V gene. The CDR3 DNA reads as TGTGCCAGCAGTTCCCCTGGGACGGGCGCTGAAGCTTTCTTT. This codes for CASSSPGTGAEAFF. Complete variable domain (other parts from reference TRBV28 and TRBJ1-1): DVKVTQSSRYLVKRTGEKVFLECVQDMDHENMFWYRQDPGLGLRLIYFSYDVKMKEKGDIPEGYSVSREKKERFSLILESASTNQTSMYLCASSSPGTGAEAFFGQGTRLTVV.

V usage is TRBV7-8 and J usage is TRBJ2-1; 10 nucleotides agree with TRBD2. Germline V gene lookup returns CDR1 SGHVS and CDR2 FQNEAQ. With V trimmed by 4 bases and J by 4 bases, 7 bases remained unmatched. The CDR3 extends over 16 amino acids. The CDR3 DNA sequence: TGTGCCAGCAGCTCCGCCTTGACTAGCGGGTACAATGAGCAGTTCTTC. The encoded protein is CASSSALTSGYNEQFF. The complete variable domain, with remaining parts taken from reference TRBV7-8 and TRBJ2-1, reads GAGVSQSPRYKVAKRGQDVALRCDPISGHVSLFWYQQALGQGPEFLTYFQNEAQLDKSGLPSDRFFAERPEGSVSTLKIQRTQQEDSAVYLCASSSALTSGYNEQFFGPGTRLTVL.

The DNA for the CDR3 is TGCAGCGTGCAGGCGAAGGCGAGGCAGCCCCAGCATTTT. Its translation: CSVQAKARQPQHF. V is TRBV29-1 and J is TRBJ1-5; D unresolved. Per the germline V gene, CDR1 is SQVTM and CDR2 is ANQGSEA. V was pared by 6 bases and J by 7 bases, with 16 bases between. The CDR3 has 13 amino acids.

This chain joins TRBV28 and TRBJ1-1; 7 positions match TRBD1. Per the germline V gene, CDR1 is MDHEN and CDR2 is SYDVKM. Unmatched junction bases numbered 6, after V lost 8 bases and J lost 3 bases. CDR3 length equals 13 residues. CDR3 in DNA: TGTGCCAGCGGGCCAGGGGGGCACACTGAAGCTTTCTTT. It translates to CASGPGGHTEAFF.

By its share, this clonotype is medium-sized. The chain employs TRBV7-2 and TRBJ2-5; TRBD1 matches 7 bases. Trimming removed 5 bases from V and 1 base from J; junction bases left unmatched: 7. This CDR3 spans 15 amino acids. CDR1 is SGHTA and CDR2 is FQGNSA in the germline V gene. CDR3 coding DNA: TGTGCCAGCAGCCGCTCGACAGGGCCCCAAGAGACCCAGTACTTC. Translated, it gives CASSRSTGPQETQYF.

This clonotype has a handful of counts. This chain uses TRBV19 with TRBJ2-5, with 8 bases lining up with TRBD1. V shed 5 bases, J shed 4 bases, and the junction held 3 bases outside the gene matches. Germline values: CDR1 LNHDA, CDR2 SQIVND (reference sequence). This CDR3 is built from 13 residues. CDR3 region: CASSPGQGETQYF. DNA of the CDR3: TGTGCCAGTAGTCCAGGACAGGGAGAGACCCAGTACTTC.

In nucleotides, the CDR3 is TGTGCCAGCAGCCCTTGGGGTGGACAGGAGGGGATAGATCGGTACTTC. This gives the protein CASSPWGGQEGIDRYF. V and J are TRBV21-1 and TRBJ2-7; the table's D call, TRBD1, has no DNA check behind it. TRBV21-1 is a known pseudogene. This CDR3 spans 16 amino acids.

This clonotype was seen only a few times. This chain uses TRBV7-9 with TRBJ2-3, with unresolved D. V shed 4 bases and J shed 5 bases, with 10 bases lying between them. Germline CDR1 and CDR2: SEHNR and FQNEAQ (reference sequence). This CDR3 spans 13 amino acids. The CDR3 nucleotides are TGTGCCAGCAGCTGGCGGATAGGAGATACGCAGTATTTT. Protein: CASSWRIGDTQYF.

This clonotype appeared a few times. The chain combines TRBV20-1 with TRBJ2-1; the match to TRBD2 covers 8 bases. The CDR3 contains 15 residues. In germline, CDR1 is DFQATT, CDR2 SNEGSKA (reference sequence). V trimming: 6 bases; J trimming: 9 bases; junction bases outside the gene matches: 16. Here the CDR3 DNA reads TGCAGTGCCCTCGTGCCAGCGGGAGTTGGGCCTGAGCAGTTCTTC. Translated, it gives CSALVPAGVGPEQFF.

By frequency in the sample, this clonotype is medium-sized. The rearrangement uses TRBV7-8 and TRBJ2-5, with 8 bases identical to TRBD1. In germline, CDR1 is SGHVS, CDR2 FQNEAQ. The CDR3 has 14 amino acids. Trimming cost V 6 bases and J 1 base; bases outside gene matches: 4. The CDR3 bases are TGTGCCAGCAGGAGTGGACAGGGCCAAGAGACCCAGTACTTC. Protein: CASRSGQGQETQYF.

This chain uses TRBV5-1 with TRBJ2-5; perhaps TRBD1 as D (5 bases). The CDR3 has 13 amino acids. Germline CDR1 and CDR2: SGHRS and YFSETQ. V lost 3 bases, J lost 5 bases, and 11 bases lay in between. The CDR3 spells CASSSQEFETQYF. The CDR3, as DNA: TGCGCCAGCAGCTCACAGGAGTTCGAGACCCAGTACTTC.